Given below is one T cell receptor (beta chain) in context. The sample originates from a study of T cell responses to AZD1222 COVID-19 vaccine. V dropped 4 bases and J dropped 8; count of bases not matched to a gene: 15. Germline V gene lookup returns CDR1 MGHRA and CDR2 YSYEKL. This CDR3 is built from 19 residues. Clones were read by immunoSEQ multiplex PCR, and TCRdb kept only the in-frame ones, dropping some. Of over 70,000 clones listed, around 80% were seen once; the top ten hold about 26%. The rearrangement links TRBV4-1 to TRBJ2-2, with 14 bases matching TRBD2. The TCR was taken from an adult who received the MenACWY meningococcal vaccine as a control. The material was peripheral blood, obtained 28 days after the second dose of the MenACWY control vaccine. CDR3 coding DNA: TGCGCCAGCAGCCGGGACTTCGGAGGGACTAGCGGGAGAAAAGGGGAGCTGTTTTTT. Amino acid sequence: CASSRDFGGTSGRKGELFF.